The TCR beta chain described here comes from a study of blood T cell repertoires in COVID-19. The authors' processing: Amplification of reference gene primers provided the estimated nucleated cell counts. Data came from immunoSEQ multiplex PCR; TCRdb stores just in-frame clones and leaves some out. V and J calls and clone size are given by that table; D and trimming were obtained from the DNA. The sample contains 100,000 or so clones, around 92% of which appear only once. The CDR3 consists of 17 residues. V trimming: 5 bases; J trimming: 1 base; junction bases outside the gene matches: 14. Germline V gives CDR1 SGHNT, CDR2 YENEEA.

This TCR was sampled from a woman in her sixties or seventies with active COVID-19. Source material: peripheral blood. This chain links TRBV11-3 with TRBJ2-7, with 7 nucleotides matching TRBD1. The DNA for the CDR3 is TGTGCCAGCAGCCGGACAGGCTTGGGGGAGACTTCCTACGAGCAGTACTTC. As protein: CASSRTGLGETSYEQYF.